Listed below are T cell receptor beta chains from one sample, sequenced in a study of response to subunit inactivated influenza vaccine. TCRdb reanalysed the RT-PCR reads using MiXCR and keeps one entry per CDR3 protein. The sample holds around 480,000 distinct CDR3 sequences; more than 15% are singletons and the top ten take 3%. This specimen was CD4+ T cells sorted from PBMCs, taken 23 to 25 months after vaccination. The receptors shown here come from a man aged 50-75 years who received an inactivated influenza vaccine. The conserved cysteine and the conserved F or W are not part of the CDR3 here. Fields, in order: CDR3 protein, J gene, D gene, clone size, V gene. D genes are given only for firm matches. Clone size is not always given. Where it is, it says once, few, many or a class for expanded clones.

ASRGPTGTTTNEKLF,TRBJ1-4,NA,few,TRBV28
ASSQTGRALNQPQH,TRBJ1-5,TRBD1,NA,TRBV3-1
ASSLWQQETQY,TRBJ2-5,NA,many,TRBV7-2
ASSLTGGEQY,TRBJ2-7,NA,many,TRBV12-3/TRBV12-4
ATLDRGLLMNTEAF,TRBJ1-1,TRBD1,few,TRBV6-1
ASSFEYRSYEQY,TRBJ2-7,NA,few,TRBV7-2
ASSSTWTSGSLDTQY,TRBJ2-3,TRBD2,NA,TRBV6-5
ASRSTGGQRGELF,TRBJ2-2,NA,few,TRBV12-3/TRBV12-4
AINERNTGELF,TRBJ2-2,NA,NA,TRBV10-3
ASSLRWPFGNEQF,TRBJ2-1,NA,NA,TRBV5-6
ASSGRSTNTEAF,TRBJ1-1,NA,few,TRBV5-1
ATSRDQGTYEQY,TRBJ2-7,NA,NA,TRBV15
ASSLIWDLNYGYT,TRBJ1-2,NA,few,TRBV11-2
ASSQALTSGRVQY,TRBJ2-7,TRBD2,NA,TRBV4-3
SARGVLAGDTDTQY,TRBJ2-3,TRBD2,NA,TRBV20-1
ASSFPKIQSTDTQY,TRBJ2-3,NA,few,TRBV5-5
ASSWTSGTNEQF,TRBJ2-1,TRBD2,NA,TRBV6-2/TRBV6-3
ATSDITGPNNEQF,TRBJ2-1,NA,few,TRBV24-1
ASSQDQSNEQY,TRBJ2-7,NA,NA,TRBV4-2
ACRMRANEQF,TRBJ2-1,NA,NA,TRBV30
ATSDGGPTL,TRBJ1-1,NA,few,TRBV24-1
ASSLTGAGAYEQY,TRBJ2-7,TRBD2,few,TRBV12-3/TRBV12-4
ASSLDVGGGYT,TRBJ1-2,NA,NA,TRBV12-3/TRBV12-4
ASSSDRGAKDGYT,TRBJ1-2,TRBD1,many,TRBV12-3/TRBV12-4
ASSLEMRPTNEKLF,TRBJ1-4,NA,many,TRBV7-9
ASSQDLRRELF,TRBJ2-2,NA,NA,TRBV3-1
ASSQTGAGEAQY,TRBJ2-5,NA,few,TRBV7-3
ASSLASAGTEQY,TRBJ2-7,NA,few,TRBV7-9
ASSPLQGARYGYT,TRBJ1-2,TRBD1,NA,TRBV14
ASSLALQETQY,TRBJ2-5,NA,many,TRBV7-2
ASSPLVNTEAF,TRBJ1-1,NA,many,TRBV18
SGLSRASYNEQF,TRBJ2-1,NA,NA,TRBV29-1
ASCPGLEGGSPLH,TRBJ1-6,NA,few,TRBV5-1
AISDPTGPPEAF,TRBJ1-1,NA,many,TRBV10-3
AISDAGNTIY,TRBJ1-3,NA,NA,TRBV10-3
SASRLAEAF,TRBJ1-1,NA,few,TRBV20-1
ASRATGTANTEAF,TRBJ1-1,TRBD1,NA,TRBV28
ASSFFGTGELF,TRBJ2-2,NA,few,TRBV12-3/TRBV12-4
ASSSFGVGDTQY,TRBJ2-3,NA,NA,TRBV7-9
ASSSLGSSKY,TRBJ2-3,NA,NA,TRBV5-1
ASSQVDRQY,TRBJ2-3,NA,NA,TRBV3-1
RPGQGAYNEQF,TRBJ2-1,TRBD1,NA,TRBV20-1
SAFSESLQYGYT,TRBJ1-2,NA,NA,TRBV20-1
ASSLEAGVRTQY,TRBJ2-3,NA,few,TRBV5-1
NPRDGNTGELF,TRBJ2-2,NA,many,TRBV29-1